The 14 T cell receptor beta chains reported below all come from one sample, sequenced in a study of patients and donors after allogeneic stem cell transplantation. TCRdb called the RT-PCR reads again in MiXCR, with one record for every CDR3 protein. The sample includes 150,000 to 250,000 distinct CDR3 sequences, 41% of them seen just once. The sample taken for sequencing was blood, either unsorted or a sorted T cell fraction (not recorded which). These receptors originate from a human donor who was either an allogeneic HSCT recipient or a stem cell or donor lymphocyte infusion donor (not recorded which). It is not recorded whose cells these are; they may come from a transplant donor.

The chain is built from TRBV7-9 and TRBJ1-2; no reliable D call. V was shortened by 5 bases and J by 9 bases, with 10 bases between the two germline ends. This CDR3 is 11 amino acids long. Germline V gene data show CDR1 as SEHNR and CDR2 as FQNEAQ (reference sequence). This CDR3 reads CASSAGRSYTF. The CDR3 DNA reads TGTGCCAGCAGCGCGGGTAGGAGCTACACCTTC.

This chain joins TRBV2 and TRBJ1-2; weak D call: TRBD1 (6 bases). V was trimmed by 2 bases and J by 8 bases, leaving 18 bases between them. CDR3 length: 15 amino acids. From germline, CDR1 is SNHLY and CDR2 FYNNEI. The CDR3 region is CASSEPRGGLGGYTF. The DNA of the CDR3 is TGTGCCAGCAGTGAACCCAGGGGAGGCTTGGGAGGCTACACCTTC.

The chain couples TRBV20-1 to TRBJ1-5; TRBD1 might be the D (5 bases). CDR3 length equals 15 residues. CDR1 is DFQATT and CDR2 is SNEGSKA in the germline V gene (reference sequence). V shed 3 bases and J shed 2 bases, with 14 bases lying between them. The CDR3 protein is CSARWGVGRNQPQHF. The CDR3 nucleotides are TGCAGTGCTAGGTGGGGGGTAGGGCGCAATCAGCCCCAGCATTTT.

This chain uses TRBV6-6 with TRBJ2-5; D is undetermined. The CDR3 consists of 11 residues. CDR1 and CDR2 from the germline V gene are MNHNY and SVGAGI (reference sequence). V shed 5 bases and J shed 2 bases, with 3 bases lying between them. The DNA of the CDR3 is TGTGCCAGCAGTGTACAAGAGACCCAGTACTTC. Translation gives CASSVQETQYF.

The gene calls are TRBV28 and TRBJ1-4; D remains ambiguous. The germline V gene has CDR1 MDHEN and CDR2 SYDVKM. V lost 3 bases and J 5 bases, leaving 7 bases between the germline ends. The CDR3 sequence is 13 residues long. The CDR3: CASSLAGNEKLFF. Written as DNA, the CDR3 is TGTGCCAGCAGTTTGGCGGGAAATGAAAAACTGTTTTTT.

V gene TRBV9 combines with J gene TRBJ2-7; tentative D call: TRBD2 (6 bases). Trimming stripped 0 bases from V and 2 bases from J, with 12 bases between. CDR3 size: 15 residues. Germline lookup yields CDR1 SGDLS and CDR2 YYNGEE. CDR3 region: CASSVGGGGAYEQYF. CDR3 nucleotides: TGTGCCAGCAGCGTAGGAGGTGGCGGGGCCTACGAGCAGTACTTC.

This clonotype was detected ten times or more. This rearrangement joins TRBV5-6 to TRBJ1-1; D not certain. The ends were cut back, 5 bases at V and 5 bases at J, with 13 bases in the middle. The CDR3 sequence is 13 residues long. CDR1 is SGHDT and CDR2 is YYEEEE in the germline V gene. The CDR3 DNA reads TGTGCCAGCAGTTTAGGGCCGGGGACTGAAGCTTTCTTT. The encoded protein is CASSLGPGTEAFF.

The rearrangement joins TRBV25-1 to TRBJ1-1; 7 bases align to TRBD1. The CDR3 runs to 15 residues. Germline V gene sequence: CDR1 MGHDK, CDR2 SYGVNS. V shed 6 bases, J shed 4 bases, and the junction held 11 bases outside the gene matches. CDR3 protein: CASRSQGGLGTEAFF. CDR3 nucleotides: TGTGCCAGCAGAAGCCAGGGGGGGCTGGGCACTGAAGCTTTCTTT.

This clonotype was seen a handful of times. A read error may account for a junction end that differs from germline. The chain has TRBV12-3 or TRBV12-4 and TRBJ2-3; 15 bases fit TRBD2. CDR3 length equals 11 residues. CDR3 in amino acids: CASSLGTSGGF. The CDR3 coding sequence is TGTGCCAGCAGTCTCGGGACTAGCGGGGGGTTT.

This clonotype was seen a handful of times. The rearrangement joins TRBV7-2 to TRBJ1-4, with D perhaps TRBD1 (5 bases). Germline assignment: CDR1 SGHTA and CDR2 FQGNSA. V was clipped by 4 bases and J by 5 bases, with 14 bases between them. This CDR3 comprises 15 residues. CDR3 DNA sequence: TGTGCCAGCAGCTCACCCGGGACTGACAATGAAAAACTGTTTTTT. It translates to CASSSPGTDNEKLFF.

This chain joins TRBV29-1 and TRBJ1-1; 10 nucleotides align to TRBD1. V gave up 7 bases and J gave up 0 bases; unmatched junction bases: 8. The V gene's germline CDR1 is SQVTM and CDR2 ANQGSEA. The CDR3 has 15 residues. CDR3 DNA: TGCAGCGCCCGACAGGGGGCCGTCATGAACACTGAAGCTTTCTTT. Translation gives CSARQGAVMNTEAFF.

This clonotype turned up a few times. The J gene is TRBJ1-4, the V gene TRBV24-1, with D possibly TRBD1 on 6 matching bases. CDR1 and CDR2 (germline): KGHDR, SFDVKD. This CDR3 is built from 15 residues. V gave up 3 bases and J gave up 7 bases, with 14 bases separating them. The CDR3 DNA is TGTGCCACCAGTGATAACACAGGGAGGGTTGAAAAACTGTTTTTT. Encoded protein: CATSDNTGRVEKLFF.

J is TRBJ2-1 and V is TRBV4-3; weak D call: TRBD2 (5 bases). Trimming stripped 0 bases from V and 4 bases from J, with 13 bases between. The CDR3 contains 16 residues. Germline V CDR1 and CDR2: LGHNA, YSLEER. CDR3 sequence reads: CASSQEPDSPYNEQFF. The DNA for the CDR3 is TGCGCCAGCAGCCAAGAGCCGGACTCTCCATACAATGAGCAGTTCTTC.

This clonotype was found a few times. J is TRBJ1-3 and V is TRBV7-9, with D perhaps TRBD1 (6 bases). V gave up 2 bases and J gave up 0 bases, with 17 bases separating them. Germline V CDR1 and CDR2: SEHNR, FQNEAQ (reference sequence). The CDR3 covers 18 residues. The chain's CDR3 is CASSLSTGTKYSGNTIYF. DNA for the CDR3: TGTGCCAGCAGCTTATCAACCGGGACAAAATACTCTGGAAACACCATATATTTT.